The T cell receptor beta chain described here comes from a study of cytomegalovirus exposure and HLA in healthy donors. Broader study findings: Most TCR beta V segments were productive about 90% or about 30% of the time in an earlier analysis. There were 150 or so TCR beta chains listed as cytomegalovirus-associated. Association of a missense DCLRE1C variant with TCR beta V- and J-gene trimming was reported in a later analysis.

Only one count was recorded for this clone. Its target is not known. Each of the donors was a healthy bone marrow donor. The CDR3 sequence is 13 residues long. From germline, CDR1 is MDHEN and CDR2 SYDVKM. V was trimmed by 4 bases and J by 8 bases, leaving 14 bases between them. The PCR contained 60 Vbeta and 13 Jbeta primers. Data came from immunoSEQ multiplex PCR; TCRdb stores just in-frame clones and leaves some out. Altogether roughly 200,000 clones are present, about four fifths being singletons, with the ten largest covering about 1.7%. Material for sequencing was PBMCs. The chain is built from TRBV28 and TRBJ1-2; D perhaps matches TRBD1 (6 bases). The receptor was derived from a middle-aged man in good health and CMV-seropositive. The CDR3 region has the DNA TGTGCCAGCAGTTCTAACAGGGTGGGAGGCTACACCTTC. This codes for CASSSNRVGGYTF.